This T cell receptor beta chain was obtained from a study of shared clonotypes between healthy human individuals. At the level of the study: Per donor, three plates held CD4 naive cells, three held CD4 memory, two held CD8 naive and one held CD8 memory.

A deep-level run was used for the assay. Measured with immunoSEQ multiplex PCR; TCRdb has only the in-frame clones, and not every one. The sample includes some 2.1 million clones, about 95% seen only once; the top ten take roughly 1%. About this clone: The target antigen is unknown.

The study's findings and limits: Sampling used blood alone; tissue repertoires probably differ.

The CDR3 runs 11 residues. Trimming removed 3 bases at V and 4 bases at J, with 3 bases between. Germline loops: CDR1 ENHRY, CDR2 SYGVKD. CD45RO-negative cells were positively selected for CCR7, leaving out terminally differentiated effector memory CD45RA+ cells. This sequence was found in a man younger than 35 in good health. This chain uses TRBV10-3 with TRBJ2-5, with no clear D. Sequencing was done on a sample of naive CD8+ T cells sorted from blood. In nucleotides, the CDR3 is TGTGCCATCAGTGATTTAGAGACCCAGTACTTC. This codes for CAISDLETQYF.